This T cell receptor (beta chain) was sequenced for a study of blood T cell repertoires in COVID-19. Repertoires were generated with immunoSEQ multiplex PCR, while TCRdb's copy carries only in-frame clones and drops some. Here the sample spans some 190,000 clones, around 85% being singletons. This CDR3 has 15 amino acids. Germline values: CDR1 SGDLS, CDR2 YYNGEE. V was pared by 1 base and J by 1 base, with 11 bases between. Sequencing was carried out using peripheral blood. This rearrangement joins TRBV9 to TRBJ1-1; D possibly corresponds to TRBD1 (6 bases). The sequence derives from a woman in her forties or fifties with acute or convalescent COVID-19. For the CDR3, the DNA is TGTGCCAGCAGCGTATTACCAGGGGCGAACACTGAAGCTTTCTTT. Amino acid sequence: CASSVLPGANTEAFF.